This record covers a single T cell receptor (beta chain). As yet, its antigen is unknown. The CDR3 sequence is 13 residues long. Trimming cost V 3 bases and J 4 bases, with 9 bases left between them. Germline V gene lookup returns CDR1 SGHTA and CDR2 FQGNSA. This entry belongs to a study of cytomegalovirus exposure and HLA in healthy donors. Study background: Early released data comprised about 90 million unique TCRs from HLA-typed donors. Genotyping showed roughly 77% of approximately 430 donors falling in the Caucasian-associated ancestry cluster. Study-level points and caveats: While the bulk of TCR sequences proved rare, some public TCRs turned up in many donors. Further analysis was carried out later, and it showed several of the most significant clusters appearing linked to common viral pathogens.

The PCR ran on 60 Vbeta and 13 Jbeta primers. Method: immunoSEQ multiplex PCR; TCRdb's copy keeps in-frame clones and lacks some. Seen here are about 140,000 clones, over 70% observed once, and the top ten hold more than 0.85%. The receptor comes from a young man in good health and CMV-seronegative. Sequences were obtained from PBMCs. The V gene is TRBV7-2, the J gene TRBJ1-2; no firm D call. CDR3 in DNA: TGTGCCAGCAGCTTGGAGTCTGCCTATGGCTACACCTTC. Protein: CASSLESAYGYTF.